The 27 T cell receptor beta chains presented below share a single source sample, sequenced in a study of vaccination effects on CD4 cells after COVID-19. No antigens are known for them. ViraFEST expansion of antigen-specific CD4+ T cells with viral peptide pools preceded sequencing. Around day 10 of culture, CD4+ T cells were separated out. Libraries were prepared by immunoSEQ multiplex PCR; TCRdb keeps only in-frame clonotypes and omits some of them. The profile shows about 79,000 clones, approximately 74% of them singletons. Source: CD4+ T cells from PBMCs cultured with HCoV-229E spike peptides, taken before COVID-19 vaccination. These receptors were obtained from a human donor who received a COVID-19 vaccine.

The V and J genes are TRBV18 and TRBJ2-3; D possibly matches TRBD1 or TRBD2 (5 bases each). This CDR3 contains 17 residues. V shed 3 bases and J shed 4 bases, with 20 bases lying between them. Germline CDR1 reads KGHSH; CDR2 reads LQKENI. The CDR3 nucleotides are TGTGCCAGCTCACCTTTTTTTCTGGGGGTTGGGCCAGATACGCAGTATTTT. This translates into CASSPFFLGVGPDTQYF. Looking up the rest from reference TRBV18 and TRBJ2-3 gives the full variable domain: NAGVMQNPRHLVRRRGQEARLRCSPMKGHSHVYWYRQLPEEGLKFMVYLQKENIIDESGMPKERFSAEFPKEGPSILRIQQVVRGDSAAYFCASSPFFLGVGPDTQYFGPGTRLTVL.

This rearrangement joins TRBV6-2 or TRBV6-3 to TRBJ2-3; D is tentatively TRBD1 or TRBD2 (5 bases each). Trimming took off 2 bases at V and 3 bases at J, with 18 bases between the two ends. The V gene's germline CDR1 is MNHEY and CDR2 SVGEGT. This CDR3 region has 17 residues. The CDR3 nucleotides are TGTGCCAGCAGTTACCCGGGACGCCAAGGAGCTACAGATACGCAGTATTTT. This codes for CASSYPGRQGATDTQYF.

The rearrangement uses TRBV20-1 and TRBJ1-5; D is possibly TRBD1 (6 bases). CDR1 is DFQATT, CDR2 SNEGSKA, per germline (reference sequence). CDR3 length: 14 residues. V dropped 3 bases and J dropped 6 bases, with 15 bases sitting between them. CDR3 nucleotide sequence: TGCAGTGCTAGTAGGATGGGGGCCGGTCAGCCCCAGCATTTT. The encoded protein is CSASRMGAGQPQHF.

The rearrangement joins TRBV28 to TRBJ1-5, with 12 bases that match TRBD1. Germline CDR1 and CDR2: MDHEN and SYDVKM. V lost 0 bases, J lost 7 bases, and 7 bases stayed unmatched. CDR3 length: 17 amino acids. The CDR3 protein is CASSLWGQGAPGQPQHF. DNA for the CDR3: TGTGCCAGCAGTTTATGGGGACAGGGGGCGCCCGGACAGCCCCAGCATTTT.

This chain links TRBV12-3 or TRBV12-4 with TRBJ1-1; the D gene is possibly TRBD1 (5 bases). This CDR3 is 13 amino acids long. Trimming left V 5 bases short and J 10 bases short, with 17 bases between. CDR3 sequence (DNA): TGTGCCAGCAGTCAAGGGACGGCGGTATTAGCTTTCTTT. Amino acids: CASSQGTAVLAFF.

The V and J genes are TRBV30 and TRBJ1-6; D is undetermined. CDR3 size: 14 residues. Germline V lookup: CDR1 GTSNPN, CDR2 SVGIG (reference sequence). Trimming took 3 bases from V and 7 from J, leaving 13 bases between them. The CDR3 reads CAWSQIATNSPLHF. CDR3 nucleotides: TGTGCCTGGAGCCAAATCGCAACAAATTCACCCCTCCACTTT.

The rearrangement joins TRBV28 to TRBJ2-4; D possibly corresponds to TRBD2 (6 bases). Germline-derived CDR1 and CDR2 are MDHEN and SYDVKM. V was trimmed by 6 bases and J by 3 bases, leaving 18 bases between them. The CDR3 totals 16 residues. This CDR3 is CASSSPMSGLKNIQYF. Written as DNA, the CDR3 is TGTGCCAGCAGCTCCCCCATGAGCGGGCTCAAAAACATTCAGTACTTC.

The genes are TRBV6-5 and TRBJ2-1; 9 bases map to TRBD2. The germline V gene has CDR1 MNHEY and CDR2 SVGAGI. The CDR3 has 15 amino acids. J lost 9 bases, V lost 4 bases, and 10 bases had no gene match. The CDR3 DNA reads TGTGCCAGCAGTTCACCGCGGGGGGGCCAGGGTGAGCAGTTCTTC. Protein sequence: CASSSPRGGQGEQFF.

Only one count was recorded for this clone. The rearrangement joins TRBV9 to TRBJ1-5; TRBD1 matches at 10 bases. There are 15 residues in the CDR3. Germline CDR1 is SGDLS and CDR2 is YYNGEE. Germline trimming cut 7 bases from V and 5 bases from J; bases unmatched to any gene: 9. This chain's CDR3 is CASSRTGGFDQPQHF. Here the CDR3 DNA reads TGTGCCAGCTCCCGGACAGGGGGTTTCGATCAGCCCCAGCATTTT.

This clone was seen a single time. The CDR3 spells CASSPTGDTGELFF. The CDR3 DNA reads TGTGCCAGCAGTCCGACAGGGGACACCGGGGAGCTGTTTTTT. This chain connects TRBV6-4 to TRBJ2-2; the match to TRBD1 covers 8 bases. The J segment lost 3 bases and the V segment lost 5 bases, leaving 2 bases of the junction unmatched. Germline loops: CDR1 MRHNA, CDR2 SNTAGT. The CDR3 is 14 residues long.

The chain joins TRBV12-5 to TRBJ2-6; D possibly corresponds to TRBD1 (5 bases). V gave up 6 bases and J gave up 0 bases, with 6 bases separating them. The CDR3 is 14 amino acids. Germline V gene sequence: CDR1 LGHNT, CDR2 FRNRAP. The CDR3 protein is CASGDSSGANVLTF. CDR3 bases: TGTGCTAGTGGCGACAGCTCTGGGGCCAACGTCCTGACTTTC.

This clone was counted a few times. The chain recombines TRBV11-1 with TRBJ2-7; D gene ambiguous. CDR3 length equals 15 residues. Germline-derived CDR1 and CDR2 are SGHAT and FQDESV (reference sequence). V gave up 2 bases and J gave up 0 bases, with 11 bases separating them. The CDR3 loop is CASSLSAAGSYEQYV. CDR3 bases: TGTGCCAGCAGCTTAAGCGCAGCAGGCTCCTACGAGCAGTACGTC.

The V and J genes are TRBV6-5 and TRBJ1-1; 7 bases agree with TRBD1. Germline-derived CDR1 and CDR2 are MNHEY and SVGAGI. The length of the CDR3 is 14 residues. Unmatched junction bases numbered 7, after V lost 6 bases and J lost 3 bases. CDR3 in amino acids: CASSRGGAYTEAFF. The CDR3 DNA sequence: TGTGCCAGCAGCAGAGGGGGCGCGTACACTGAAGCTTTCTTT.

The gene calls are TRBV28 and TRBJ1-2; weak D call: TRBD1 (5 bases). This CDR3 has 12 amino acids. The germline V gene has CDR1 MDHEN and CDR2 SYDVKM. V was pared by 5 bases and J by 12 bases, with 16 bases between. CDR3: CASSITQGGDTF. CDR3 DNA: TGTGCCAGCAGTATAACCCAGGGAGGTGACACCTTC.

The chain carries TRBV15 and TRBJ1-3; D gene unclear. The CDR3 is made up of 13 amino acids. V was clipped by 6 bases and J by 0 bases, with 6 bases between them. Germline CDR1 and CDR2: LNHNV and YYDKDF (reference sequence). DNA for the CDR3: TGTGCCACCAGACCGGTCTCTGGAAACACCATATATTTT. Its translation: CATRPVSGNTIYF.

The chain uses TRBV10-3 and TRBJ2-7; perhaps TRBD1 as D (6 bases). Trimming took 3 bases from V and 6 from J, leaving 9 bases between them. This CDR3 has 12 amino acids. Germline V gives CDR1 ENHRY, CDR2 SYGVKD. Here the CDR3 reads CAISDTGREQYV. CDR3 DNA sequence: TGTGCCATCAGTGATACAGGGCGCGAGCAGTACGTC.

J is TRBJ1-1 and V is TRBV5-1; a weak D match, TRBD1 (5 bases). The CDR3 is 13 amino acids. The germline CDR1 and CDR2 sequences are SGHRS and YFSETQ. Trimming left V 6 bases short and J 6 bases short, with 15 bases between. The CDR3 sequence: CASKWGIESEAFF. The CDR3 DNA reads TGCGCCAGCAAATGGGGGATTGAATCTGAAGCTTTCTTT. The full variable domain, in which reference TRBV5-1 and TRBJ1-1 provide the parts outside the CDR3, is KAGVTQTPRYLIKTRGQQVTLSCSPISGHRSVSWYQQTPGQGLQFLFEYFSETQRNKGNFPGRFSGRQFSNSRSEMNVSTLELGDSALYLCASKWGIESEAFFGQGTRLTVV.

The table lists this clone with a few counts. The rearrangement uses TRBV5-1 and TRBJ2-1, with 7 bases matching TRBD1. CDR1 and CDR2 from the germline V gene are SGHRS and YFSETQ. Unmatched junction bases numbered 9, after V lost 0 bases and J lost 9 bases. CDR3 length: 15 residues. The CDR3 DNA follows: TGCGCCAGCAGCTTGGCCAGACAGGGTACGGCTGAGCAGTTCTTC. Translation gives CASSLARQGTAEQFF.

The chain uses TRBV10-1 and TRBJ1-4, with D unclear. Germline CDR1 WNHNN, CDR2 SYGVQD (reference sequence). The germline V and J ends were trimmed by 5 bases and 8 bases, with 15 bases remaining between them. The length of the CDR3 is 14 residues. The CDR3 loop reads CASSSGQDSEKLFF. CDR3 sequence (DNA): TGCGCCAGCAGTTCGGGCCAGGACTCGGAAAAACTGTTTTTT.

The V call is TRBV18, the J call TRBJ1-3; 11 nucleotides align to TRBD1. There are 17 residues in the CDR3. V trimming: 1 base; J trimming: 8 bases; junction bases outside the gene matches: 10. Looked up from germline, CDR1 is KGHSH and CDR2 is LQKENI. The CDR3 region has the DNA TGTGCCAGCTCACCACGAGGACAGGGGGCTTCATTCCACACCATATATTTT. It codes for CASSPRGQGASFHTIYF.

This clone was picked up one time. The chain is built from TRBV24-1 and TRBJ2-3, with 13 bases fitting TRBD2. After removal of 5 bases from V and 14 bases from J, the junction contained 6 bases not matched to a gene. CDR3 length: 13 residues. The V gene's germline CDR1 is KGHDR and CDR2 SFDVKD. The CDR3 nucleotides are TGTGCCACCAGTGCGACTAGCGGGGGGCCGGGGTATTTT. Translation: CATSATSGGPGYF.

This chain connects TRBV18 to TRBJ1-1, with 8 bases lining up with TRBD1. Losses at the gene ends were 6 bases for V and 6 bases for J; bases not matched to a gene: 6. The CDR3 has 13 residues. CDR1 is KGHSH, CDR2 LQKENI, per germline. CDR3 amino acids: CASSERQGSEAFF. The CDR3 nucleotides read TGTGCCAGCTCCGAACGACAGGGGTCTGAAGCTTTCTTT.

This clone was recorded a few times. This rearrangement joins TRBV28 to TRBJ1-6, with D possibly TRBD1 on 5 matching bases. There are 15 residues in the CDR3. The germline CDR1 and CDR2 sequences are MDHEN and SYDVKM. V lost 7 bases to trimming and J lost 5 bases, with 15 bases between them. In DNA, the CDR3 is TGTGCCAGCACCGGGGGTTCGGGGGATAATTCACCCCTCCACTTT. Translating gives CASTGGSGDNSPLHF.

The genes are TRBV19 and TRBJ2-5; possible D gene TRBD2, 6 bases. The CDR3 has 14 amino acids. Germline V gene data show CDR1 as LNHDA and CDR2 as SQIVND (reference sequence). V lost 3 bases, J lost 1 base, and 9 bases lay in between. The CDR3 DNA follows: TGTGCCAGTAGTATGGGGGGACGCCAAGAGACCCAGTACTTC. The encoded protein is CASSMGGRQETQYF.

The chain is built from TRBV28 and TRBJ2-1; the match to TRBD1 covers 8 bases. Germline trimming cut 6 bases from V and 2 bases from J; bases unmatched to any gene: 6. Germline V gives CDR1 MDHEN, CDR2 SYDVKM. The CDR3 loop spans 15 amino acids. CDR3 amino acids: CASSPRGLAYNEQFF. The CDR3 region has the DNA TGTGCCAGCAGCCCCAGGGGGCTCGCCTACAATGAGCAGTTCTTC.

This clone was seen only once. The rearrangement uses TRBV9 and TRBJ1-2; D is unclear. The CDR3 has 13 amino acids. CDR1 and CDR2 from the germline V gene are SGDLS and YYNGEE. The germline V and J ends were trimmed by 0 bases and 8 bases, with 11 bases remaining between them. The CDR3: CASSVDRDEGYTF. The CDR3 DNA follows: TGTGCCAGCAGCGTAGATAGGGATGAAGGCTACACCTTC.

V gene TRBV20-1 combines with J gene TRBJ2-1, with D uncertain. V lost 6 bases, J lost 10 bases, and 10 bases lay in between. The CDR3 is 10 amino acids. Germline V lookup: CDR1 DFQATT, CDR2 SNEGSKA (reference sequence). The CDR3 coding sequence is TGCAGTGCCCCTGGTATAGAGCAGTTCTTC. Translating it yields CSAPGIEQFF.